This T cell receptor (beta chain) derives from a study of T cells in Graves' hyperthyroidism and ophthalmopathy. Study results and caveats: Separation of ophthalmopathy from stable hyperthyroidism was achieved by a 13 V-J model.

This clonotype was seen repeatedly, ten times or more. Its antigen is not known. At one end, the junction sequence differs from germline, possibly due to a read error. TCR beta CDR3 regions were amplified from RNA transcripts. The HTBI primer set served for first-round RT-PCR of the TCR CDR3. TCRdb fed the multiplex PCR reads into MiXCR, producing one record per CDR3 protein. In the table there are hundreds of thousands of distinct CDR3 sequences, 11% to 15% of which are singletons. The CDR3 contains 13 residues. The germline CDR1 and CDR2 sequences are SGHVS and FQNEAQ. The sequenced sample consisted of blood. V and J are TRBV7-8 and TRBJ2-5; D is undetermined. This receptor was taken from a woman under 30 with Graves' hyperthyroidism. CDR3 nucleotides: TGTGCCAGCAGCCCCACAAATTTGGGTTCCTGGGACTTC. It is translated as CASSPTNLGSWDF.